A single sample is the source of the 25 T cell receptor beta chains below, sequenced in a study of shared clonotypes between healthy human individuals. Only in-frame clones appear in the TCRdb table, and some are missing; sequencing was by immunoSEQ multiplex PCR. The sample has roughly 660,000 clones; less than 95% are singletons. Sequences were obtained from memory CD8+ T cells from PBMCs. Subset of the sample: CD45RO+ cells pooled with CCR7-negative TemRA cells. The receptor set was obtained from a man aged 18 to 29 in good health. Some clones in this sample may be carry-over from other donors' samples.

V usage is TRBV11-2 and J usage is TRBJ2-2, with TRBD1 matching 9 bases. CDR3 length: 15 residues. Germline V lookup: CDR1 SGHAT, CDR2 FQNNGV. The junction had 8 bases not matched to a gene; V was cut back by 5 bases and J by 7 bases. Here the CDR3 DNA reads TGTGCCAGCAGCCTAGGTGGGACAGGGTTCGGGGAGCTGTTTTTT. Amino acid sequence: CASSLGGTGFGELFF.

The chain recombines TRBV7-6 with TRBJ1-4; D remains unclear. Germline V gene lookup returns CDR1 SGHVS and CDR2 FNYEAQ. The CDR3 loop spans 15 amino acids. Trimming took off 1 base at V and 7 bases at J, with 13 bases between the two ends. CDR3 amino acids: CASSLVRSPGEKLFF. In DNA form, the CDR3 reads TGTGCCAGCAGCTTAGTAAGGTCACCCGGTGAAAAACTGTTTTTT.

The CDR3 reads CASSRRDSYEQYF. The CDR3 coding sequence is TGTGCCAGCAGCCGCCGGGACAGCTACGAGCAGTACTTC. The chain combines TRBV7-9 with TRBJ2-7, with TRBD1 matching 7 bases. V shed 5 bases and J 3 bases; nucleotides not matched to a gene: 4. The CDR3 runs to 13 residues. Germline assignment: CDR1 SEHNR and CDR2 FQNEAQ (reference sequence). Full variable domain (rest looked up from reference TRBV7-9 and TRBJ2-7): DTGVSQNPRHKITKRGQNVTFRCDPISEHNRLYWYRQTLGQGPEFLTYFQNEAQLEKSRLLSDRFSAERPKGSFSTLEIQRTEQGDSAMYLCASSRRDSYEQYFGPGTRLTVT.

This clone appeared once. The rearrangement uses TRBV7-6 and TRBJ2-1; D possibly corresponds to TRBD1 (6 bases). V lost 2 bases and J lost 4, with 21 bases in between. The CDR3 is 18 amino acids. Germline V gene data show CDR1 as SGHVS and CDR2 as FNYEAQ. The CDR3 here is CASSLSGPGHLFYNEQFF. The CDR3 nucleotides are TGTGCCAGCAGCTTATCAGGCCCGGGACACCTTTTTTACAATGAGCAGTTCTTC.

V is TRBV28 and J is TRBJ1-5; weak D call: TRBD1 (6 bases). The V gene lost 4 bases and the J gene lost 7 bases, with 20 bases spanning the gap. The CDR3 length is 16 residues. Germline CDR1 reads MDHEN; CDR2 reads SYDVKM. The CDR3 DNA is TGTGCCAGCAGTTCCGAGGGCAGGGGAGTGTGGCAGCCCCAGCATTTT. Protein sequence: CASSSEGRGVWQPQHF. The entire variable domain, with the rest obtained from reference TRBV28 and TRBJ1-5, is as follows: DVKVTQSSRYLVKRTGEKVFLECVQDMDHENMFWYRQDPGLGLRLIYFSYDVKMKEKGDIPEGYSVSREKKERFSLILESASTNQTSMYLCASSSEGRGVWQPQHFGDGTRLSIL.

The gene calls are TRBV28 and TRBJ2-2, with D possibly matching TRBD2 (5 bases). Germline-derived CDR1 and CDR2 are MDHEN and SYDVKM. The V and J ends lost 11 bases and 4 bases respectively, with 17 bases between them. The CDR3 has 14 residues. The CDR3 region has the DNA TGTGCCTCAGCGAGGGTGCTAGGCACCGGGGAGCTGTTTTTT. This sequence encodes CASARVLGTGELFF.

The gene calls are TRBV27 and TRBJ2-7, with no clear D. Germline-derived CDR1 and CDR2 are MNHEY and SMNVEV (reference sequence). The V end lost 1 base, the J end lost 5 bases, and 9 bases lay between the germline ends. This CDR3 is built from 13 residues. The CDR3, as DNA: TGTGCCAGCAGTTTATTGGTCGAAAACGAGCAGTACTTC. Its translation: CASSLLVENEQYF.

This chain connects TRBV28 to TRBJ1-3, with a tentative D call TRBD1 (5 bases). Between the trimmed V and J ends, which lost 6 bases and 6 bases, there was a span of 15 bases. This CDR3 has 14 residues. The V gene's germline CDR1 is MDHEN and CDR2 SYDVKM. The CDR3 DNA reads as TGTGCCAGCAGCAGACCGGGGCTAACAAACACCATATATTTT. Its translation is CASSRPGLTNTIYF.

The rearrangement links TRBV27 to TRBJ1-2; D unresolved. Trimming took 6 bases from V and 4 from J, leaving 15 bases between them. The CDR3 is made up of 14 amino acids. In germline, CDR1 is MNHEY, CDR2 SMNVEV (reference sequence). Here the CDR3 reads CASRDDKQRYGYTF. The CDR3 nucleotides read TGTGCCAGCAGGGATGACAAACAACGCTATGGCTACACCTTC.

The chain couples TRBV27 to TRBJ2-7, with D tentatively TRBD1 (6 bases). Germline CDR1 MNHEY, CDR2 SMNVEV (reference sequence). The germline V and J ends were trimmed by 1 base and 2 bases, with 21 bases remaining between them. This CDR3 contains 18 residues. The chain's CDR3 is CASSLFSGYRENTYEQYF. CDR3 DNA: TGTGCCAGCAGTTTATTCTCGGGATACAGGGAAAATACCTACGAGCAGTACTTC.

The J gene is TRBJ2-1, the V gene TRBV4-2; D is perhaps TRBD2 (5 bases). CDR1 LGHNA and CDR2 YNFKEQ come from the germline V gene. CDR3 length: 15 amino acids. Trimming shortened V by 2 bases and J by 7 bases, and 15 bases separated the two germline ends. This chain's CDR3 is CASSQPRSTRNEQFF. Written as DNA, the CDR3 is TGTGCCAGCAGCCAACCTCGATCAACTAGAAATGAGCAGTTCTTC.

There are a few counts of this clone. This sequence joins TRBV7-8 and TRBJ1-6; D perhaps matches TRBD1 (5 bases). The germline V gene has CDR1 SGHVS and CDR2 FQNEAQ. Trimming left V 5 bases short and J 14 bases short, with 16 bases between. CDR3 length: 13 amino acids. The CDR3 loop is CASSIGTNEALHF. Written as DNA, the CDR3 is TGTGCCAGCAGCATCGGGACGAATGAGGCCCTCCACTTT.

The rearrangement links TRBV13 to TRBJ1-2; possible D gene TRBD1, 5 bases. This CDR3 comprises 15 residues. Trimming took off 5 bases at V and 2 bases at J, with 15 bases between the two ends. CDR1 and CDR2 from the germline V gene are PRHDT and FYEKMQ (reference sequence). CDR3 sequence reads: CASSPPAGFNYGYTF. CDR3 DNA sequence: TGTGCCAGCAGCCCCCCGGCAGGGTTCAACTATGGCTACACCTTC.

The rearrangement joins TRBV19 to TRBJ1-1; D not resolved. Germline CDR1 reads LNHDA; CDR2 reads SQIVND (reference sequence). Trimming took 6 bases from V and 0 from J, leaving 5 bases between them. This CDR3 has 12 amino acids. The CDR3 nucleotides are TGTGCCAGTAGGGACTTGAACACTGAAGCTTTCTTT. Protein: CASRDLNTEAFF.

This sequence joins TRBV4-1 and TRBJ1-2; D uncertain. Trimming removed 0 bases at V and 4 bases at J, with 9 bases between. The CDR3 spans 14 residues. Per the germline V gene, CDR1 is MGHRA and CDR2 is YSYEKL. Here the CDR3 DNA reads TGCGCCAGCAGCCAAGATGGCTGGGGCTATGGCTACACCTTC. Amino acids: CASSQDGWGYGYTF.

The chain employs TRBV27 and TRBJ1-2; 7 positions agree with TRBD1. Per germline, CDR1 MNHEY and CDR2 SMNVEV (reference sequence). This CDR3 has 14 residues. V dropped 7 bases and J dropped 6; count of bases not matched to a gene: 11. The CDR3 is CASNPSPGGHGYTF. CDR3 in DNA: TGTGCCAGCAATCCTTCGCCAGGGGGACATGGCTACACCTTC.

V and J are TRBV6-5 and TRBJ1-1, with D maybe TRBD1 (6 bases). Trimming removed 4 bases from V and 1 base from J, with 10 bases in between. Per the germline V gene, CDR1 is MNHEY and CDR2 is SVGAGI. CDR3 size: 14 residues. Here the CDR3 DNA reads TGTGCCAGCAGTTTGGGCAGGGGGAACACTGAAGCTTTCTTT. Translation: CASSLGRGNTEAFF.

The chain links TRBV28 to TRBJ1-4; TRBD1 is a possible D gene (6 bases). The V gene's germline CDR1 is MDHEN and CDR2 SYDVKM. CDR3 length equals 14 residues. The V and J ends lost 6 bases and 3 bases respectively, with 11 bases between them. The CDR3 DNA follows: TGTGCCAGCAGATCCAGGGGACCTAATGAAAAACTGTTTTTT. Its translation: CASRSRGPNEKLFF.

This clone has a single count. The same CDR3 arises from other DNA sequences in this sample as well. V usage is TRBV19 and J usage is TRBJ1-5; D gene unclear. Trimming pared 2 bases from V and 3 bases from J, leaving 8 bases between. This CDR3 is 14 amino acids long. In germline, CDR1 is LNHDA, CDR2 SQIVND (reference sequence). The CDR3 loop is CASSIRDYNQPQHF. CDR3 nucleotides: TGTGCCAGTAGTATAAGAGACTACAATCAGCCCCAGCATTTT. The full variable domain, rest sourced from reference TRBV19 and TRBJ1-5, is DGGITQSPKYLFRKEGQNVTLSCEQNLNHDAMYWYRQDPGQGLRLIYYSQIVNDFQKGDIAEGYSVSREKKESFPLTVTSAQKNPTAFYLCASSIRDYNQPQHFGDGTRLSIL.

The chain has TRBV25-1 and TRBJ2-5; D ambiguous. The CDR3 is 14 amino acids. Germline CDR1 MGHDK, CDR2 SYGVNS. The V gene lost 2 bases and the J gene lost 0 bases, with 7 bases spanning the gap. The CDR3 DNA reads TGTGCCAGCAGTGAAATGGGCAACCAAGAGACCCAGTACTTC. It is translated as CASSEMGNQETQYF.

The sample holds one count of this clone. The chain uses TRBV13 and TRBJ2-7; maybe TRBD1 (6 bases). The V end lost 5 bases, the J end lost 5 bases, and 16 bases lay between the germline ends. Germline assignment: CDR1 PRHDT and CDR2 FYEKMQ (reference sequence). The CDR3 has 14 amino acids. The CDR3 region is CASSRTGEGDEQYF. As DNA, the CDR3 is TGTGCCAGCAGCCGGACCGGCGAGGGGGACGAGCAGTACTTC.

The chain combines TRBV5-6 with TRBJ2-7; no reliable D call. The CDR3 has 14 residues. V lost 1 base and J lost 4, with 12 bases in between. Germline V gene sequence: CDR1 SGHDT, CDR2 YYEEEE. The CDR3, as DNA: TGTGCCAGCAGCTTGTCCCACCGCCCTTACGAGCAGTACTTC. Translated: CASSLSHRPYEQYF.

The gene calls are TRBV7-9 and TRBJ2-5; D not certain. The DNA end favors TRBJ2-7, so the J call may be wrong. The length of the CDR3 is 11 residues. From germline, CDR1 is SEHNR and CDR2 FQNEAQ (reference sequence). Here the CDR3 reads CASSLYGEQYF. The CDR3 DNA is TGTGCCAGCAGCTTATACGGCGAGCAGTACTTC.

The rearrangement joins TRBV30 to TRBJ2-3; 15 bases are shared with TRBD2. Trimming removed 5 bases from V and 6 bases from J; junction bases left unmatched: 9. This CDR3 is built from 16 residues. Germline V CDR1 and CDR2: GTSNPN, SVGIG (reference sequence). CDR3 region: CAWGLAGGPVLDTQYF. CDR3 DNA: TGTGCCTGGGGACTAGCGGGAGGGCCGGTTTTGGATACGCAGTATTTT.

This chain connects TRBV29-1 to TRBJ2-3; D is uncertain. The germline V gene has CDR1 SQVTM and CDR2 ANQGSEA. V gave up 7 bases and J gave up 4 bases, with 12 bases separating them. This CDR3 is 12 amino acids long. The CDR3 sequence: CSGSIRPDTQYF. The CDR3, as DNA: TGCAGCGGGAGTATACGACCAGATACGCAGTATTTT.